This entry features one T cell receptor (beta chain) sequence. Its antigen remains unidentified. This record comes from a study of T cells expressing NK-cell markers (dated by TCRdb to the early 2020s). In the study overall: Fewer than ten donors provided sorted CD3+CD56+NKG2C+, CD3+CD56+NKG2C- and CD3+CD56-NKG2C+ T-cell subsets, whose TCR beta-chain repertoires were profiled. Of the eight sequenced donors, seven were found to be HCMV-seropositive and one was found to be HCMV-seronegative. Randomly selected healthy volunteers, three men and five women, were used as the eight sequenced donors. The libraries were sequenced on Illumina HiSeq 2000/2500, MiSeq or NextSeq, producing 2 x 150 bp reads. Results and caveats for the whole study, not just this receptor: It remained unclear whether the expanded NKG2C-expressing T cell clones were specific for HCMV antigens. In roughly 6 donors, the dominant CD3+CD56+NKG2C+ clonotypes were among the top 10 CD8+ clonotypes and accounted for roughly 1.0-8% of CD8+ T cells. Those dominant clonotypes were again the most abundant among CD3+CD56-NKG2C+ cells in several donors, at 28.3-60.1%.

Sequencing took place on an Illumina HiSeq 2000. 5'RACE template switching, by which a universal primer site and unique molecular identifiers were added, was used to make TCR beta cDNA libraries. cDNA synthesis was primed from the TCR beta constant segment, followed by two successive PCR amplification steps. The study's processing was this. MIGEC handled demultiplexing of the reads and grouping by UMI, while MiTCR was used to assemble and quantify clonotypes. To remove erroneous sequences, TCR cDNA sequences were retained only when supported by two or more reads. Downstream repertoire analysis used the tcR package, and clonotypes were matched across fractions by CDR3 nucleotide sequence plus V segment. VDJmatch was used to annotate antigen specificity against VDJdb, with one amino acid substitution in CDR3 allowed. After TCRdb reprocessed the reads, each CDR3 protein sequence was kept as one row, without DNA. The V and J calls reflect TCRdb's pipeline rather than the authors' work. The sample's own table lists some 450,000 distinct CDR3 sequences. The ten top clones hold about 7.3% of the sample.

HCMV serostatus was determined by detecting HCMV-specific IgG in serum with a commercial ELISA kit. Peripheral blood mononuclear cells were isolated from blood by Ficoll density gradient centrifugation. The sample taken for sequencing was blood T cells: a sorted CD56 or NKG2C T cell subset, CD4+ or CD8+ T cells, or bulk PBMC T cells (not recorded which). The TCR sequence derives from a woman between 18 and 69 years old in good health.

The CDR3 protein is CASSPPEIGAETQYF. Recombination joined TRBV18 with TRBJ2-5; TCRdb designates TRBD1, a call that cannot be tested without DNA. CDR1 and CDR2, per the germline V gene, are KGHSH and LQKENI. Inclusive of the bounding cysteine and phenylalanine, the CDR3 is 15 residues long. No DNA has been recorded.